This T cell receptor beta chain was identified in a study of blood T cells in healthy people across ages. Whole-study findings and limits: Older age coincided with a roughly linear decline in TCR beta diversity per million T cells.

Caucasian, healthy and from Russia, the donors were aged between about 6 and 90. A J-beta primer mix and a sample-barcoded 5' primer were used in a second PCR of roughly 6 to 11 cycles. All samples gave at least 2.5 million CDR3-containing paired-end reads. TCRdb itself ran the 5' RACE reads through MiXCR, one entry per CDR3 protein. Of 1.5 million to 2 million distinct CDR3 sequences listed, around 48% are singletons. V was cut by 3 bases and J by 0 bases, with 9 bases left in between. This CDR3 is built from 15 residues. Per the germline V gene, CDR1 is SEHNR and CDR2 is FQNEAQ (reference sequence). In its sample, this clonotype was seen a few times. Its target is not known.

The V and J genes are TRBV7-9 and TRBJ2-4; TRBD2 might be the D (5 bases). The clonotype was recovered from a woman aged 40 to 50 in good health. Sequencing was carried out using blood. CDR3 sequence reads: CASSFSELAKNIQYF. Written as DNA, the CDR3 is TGTGCCAGCAGCTTTAGCGAGTTAGCCAAAAACATTCAGTACTTC.